The 22 T cell receptor beta chains listed next were all sequenced from one sample in a study of long-term antiretroviral therapy in people with HIV (dated by TCRdb to between 2021 and 2024). Sequencing of the TRB variable region was done with the immunoSEQ hsTCRB v3.0 assay at survey level resolution. The table comes from immuneACCESS by way of TCRdb, which keeps in-frame sequences with V and J called. Part of the clones is missing from these tables; in studies checked, under half for an unresolved V gene and the rest for unknown reasons. The sample profile shows around 20,000 clones; approximately 80% of them were found once. The top ten hold around 3.9% of the sample. The sample was unsorted PBMCs, taken about 4 years after starting antiretroviral therapy. The receptors originated from a man between 18 and 35 years old with HIV.

CDR3 nucleotides: TGCGCCAGCAGCGGGGGGACGGAACAAGAGACCCAGTACTTC. It translates to CASSGGTEQETQYF. The chain recombines TRBV5-1 with TRBJ2-5, with a weak D call TRBD2 (6 bases). The V gene's germline CDR1 is SGHRS and CDR2 YFSETQ. This CDR3 has 14 residues. Trimming shortened V by 4 bases and J by 2 bases, and 12 bases separated the two germline ends.

The genes are TRBV5-1 and TRBJ2-2; 10 bases line up with TRBD1. The CDR3 is made up of 17 amino acids. Germline V CDR1 and CDR2: SGHRS, YFSETQ. V trimming: 1 base; J trimming: 3 bases; junction bases outside the gene matches: 6. CDR3 region: CASSLWTGGSDTGELFF. The CDR3 DNA sequence: TGCGCCAGCAGCTTGTGGACAGGGGGGTCGGACACCGGGGAGCTGTTTTTT.

The rearrangement joins TRBV5-1 to TRBJ2-1; no clear D gene. The CDR3 spans 11 residues. Trimming shortened V by 4 bases and J by 6 bases, and 5 bases separated the two germline ends. The V gene's germline CDR1 is SGHRS and CDR2 YFSETQ. For the CDR3, the DNA is TGCGCCAGCAGCCTGGCCAATGAGCAGTTCTTC. This gives the protein CASSLANEQFF.

The chain joins TRBV9 to TRBJ2-1; 7 bases are shared with TRBD2. Per the germline V gene, CDR1 is SGDLS and CDR2 is YYNGEE. The CDR3 loop spans 16 amino acids. Trimming at V came to 0 bases and at J to 5 bases, leaving 8 bases not matched to a gene. The CDR3 DNA reads TGTGCCAGCAGCGTAGCTTCTAGCGGAATTGACAATGAGCAGTTCTTC. This codes for CASSVASSGIDNEQFF. Together with reference TRBV9 and TRBJ2-1, the CDR3 gives the full variable domain: DSGVTQTPKHLITATGQRVTLRCSPRSGDLSVYWYQQSLDQGLQFLIQYYNGEERAKGNILERFSAQQFPDLHSELNLSSLELGDSALYFCASSVASSGIDNEQFFGPGTRLTVL.

The rearrangement uses TRBV2 and TRBJ2-7; TRBD1 is a possible D gene (5 bases). The CDR3 spans 15 residues. Trimming removed 6 bases from V and 3 bases from J, with 18 bases in between. The germline gives CDR1 SNHLY, CDR2 FYNNEI. CDR3 protein: CASRRVDSSDYEQYV. CDR3 coding DNA: TGTGCCAGCAGAAGGGTTGACAGTTCTGACTACGAGCAGTACGTC.

The gene calls are TRBV6-1 and TRBJ2-7; 10 positions agree with TRBD1. From germline, CDR1 is MNHNS and CDR2 SASEGT. The CDR3 has 15 amino acids. J gave up 5 bases and V 6 bases, and 10 bases lay outside the gene matches. CDR3 amino acids: CASSDPGQGFDEQYF. CDR3 nucleotides: TGTGCCAGCAGCGACCCGGGACAGGGGTTTGACGAGCAGTACTTC.

The CDR3 sequence: CASSFGGGPNSNQPQHF. In DNA, the CDR3 is TGTGCCAGCAGCTTTGGAGGGGGGCCGAATAGCAATCAGCCCCAGCATTTT. J is TRBJ1-5 and V is TRBV7-8; maybe TRBD1 (6 bases). The CDR3 loop spans 17 amino acids. The V and J ends lost 3 bases and 0 bases respectively, with 15 bases between them. The germline CDR1 and CDR2 sequences are SGHVS and FQNEAQ.

The chain is built from TRBV6-1 and TRBJ2-1, with D perhaps matching TRBD2 (5 bases). Germline V lookup: CDR1 MNHNS, CDR2 SASEGT. The length of the CDR3 is 16 residues. Between the trimmed V and J ends, which lost 3 bases and 0 bases, there was a span of 12 bases. CDR3 region: CASSERTPPSYNEQFF. CDR3 in DNA: TGTGCCAGCAGTGAGAGGACTCCCCCCTCCTACAATGAGCAGTTCTTC.

This chain joins TRBV28 and TRBJ1-5; a possible D gene is TRBD1 (5 bases). V shed 6 bases and J shed 3 bases, with 18 bases lying between them. CDR3 length: 16 residues. Looked up from germline, CDR1 is MDHEN and CDR2 is SYDVKM. The CDR3 is CASSHTIRQYNQPQHF. The DNA of the CDR3 is TGTGCCAGCAGCCACACGATACGACAGTACAATCAGCCCCAGCATTTT.

The chain uses TRBV2 and TRBJ2-4; a possible D gene is TRBD1 (6 bases). The CDR3 sequence is 14 residues long. The germline V gene encodes CDR1 SNHLY and CDR2 FYNNEI. Trimming took off 7 bases at V and 1 base at J, with 11 bases between the two ends. The CDR3 protein is CASNGGLAKNIQYF. The DNA of the CDR3 is TGTGCCAGCAATGGGGGCCTGGCCAAAAACATTCAGTACTTC.

By share of the sample, this clone is medium-sized (0.01 to 0.1%). This chain links TRBV6-4 with TRBJ2-3, with TRBD2 matching 14 bases. CDR3 length equals 16 residues. V lost 3 bases and J lost 6; bases outside the gene matches: 5. Germline V lookup: CDR1 MRHNA, CDR2 SNTAGT. The CDR3 bases are TGTGCCAGCAGTGAGACTAGCGGGGGGGCCACGGATACGCAGTATTTT. Amino acid sequence: CASSETSGGATDTQYF.

The chain links TRBV13 to TRBJ2-3, with D possibly being TRBD2 (6 bases). Per germline, CDR1 PRHDT and CDR2 FYEKMQ (reference sequence). Trimming left V 5 bases short and J 1 base short, with 13 bases between. The CDR3 sequence is 15 residues long. The CDR3 DNA reads TGTGCCAGCAGCCCCGGGGGTCAGGGCACAGATACGCAGTATTTT. This gives the protein CASSPGGQGTDTQYF.

In this sample, this clone turned up a few times. The J gene is TRBJ1-5, the V gene TRBV5-1; the match to TRBD1 covers 7 bases. After removal of 3 bases from V and 4 bases from J, the junction contained 7 bases not matched to a gene. The CDR3 length is 15 residues. Per the germline V gene, CDR1 is SGHRS and CDR2 is YFSETQ. The chain's CDR3 is CASSWSGTENQPQHF. Written as DNA, the CDR3 is TGCGCCAGCAGCTGGTCCGGGACAGAAAATCAGCCCCAGCATTTT.

The chain combines TRBV13 with TRBJ2-1, with D possibly being TRBD1 (6 bases). The CDR3 runs 13 residues. CDR1 is PRHDT and CDR2 is FYEKMQ in the germline V gene (reference sequence). V was clipped by 6 bases and J by 3 bases, with 9 bases between them. Here the CDR3 reads CASSGQLYNEQFF. DNA for the CDR3: TGTGCCAGCAGTGGACAGCTCTACAATGAGCAGTTCTTC. Combining the CDR3 with reference TRBV13 and TRBJ2-1 gives the whole variable domain AAGVIQSPRHLIKEKRETATLKCYPIPRHDTVYWYQQGPGQDPQFLISFYEKMQSDKGSIPDRFSAQQFSDYHSELNMSSLELGDSALYFCASSGQLYNEQFFGPGTRLTVL.

The rearrangement uses TRBV6-1 and TRBJ2-7; D gene ambiguous. Germline values: CDR1 MNHNS, CDR2 SASEGT. The CDR3 has 12 residues. V lost 5 bases and J lost 4, with 9 bases in between. CDR3 amino acids: CASSPGPYEQYV. The CDR3 region has the DNA TGTGCCAGCAGTCCTGGACCATACGAGCAGTACGTC.

The chain is built from TRBV15 and TRBJ1-1; perhaps TRBD1 as D (5 bases). Trimming stripped 2 bases from V and 4 bases from J, with 14 bases between. CDR1 is LNHNV, CDR2 YYDKDF, per germline (reference sequence). The CDR3 covers 15 residues. The CDR3 protein is CATSRKGVGGTEAFF. As DNA, the CDR3 is TGTGCCACCAGCAGAAAAGGGGTTGGTGGCACTGAAGCTTTCTTT. Filled out from reference TRBV15 and TRBJ1-1, the complete variable domain reads DAMVIQNPRYQVTQFGKPVTLSCSQTLNHNVMYWYQQKSSQAPKLLFHYYDKDFNNEADTPDNFQSRRPNTSFCFLDIRSPGLGDTAMYLCATSRKGVGGTEAFFGQGTRLTVV.

This clone was counted a single time. The chain joins TRBV7-3 to TRBJ1-2; 7 bases fit TRBD1. The CDR3 loop spans 15 amino acids. Germline CDR1 and CDR2: SGHTA and FQGTGA. V trimming: 2 bases; J trimming: 4 bases; junction bases outside the gene matches: 7. The CDR3 protein is CASSLSRTGVYGYTF. As DNA, the CDR3 is TGTGCCAGCAGCTTATCCCGCACAGGGGTCTATGGCTACACCTTC.

This rearrangement joins TRBV11-2 to TRBJ2-2; 8 bases agree with TRBD1. This CDR3 region has 16 residues. After removal of 2 bases from V and 4 bases from J, the junction contained 6 bases not matched to a gene. In germline, CDR1 is SGHAT, CDR2 FQNNGV. The CDR3 region has the DNA TGTGCCAGCAGCTTACCCAGACAGGGGTCCACCGGGGAGCTGTTTTTT. Protein product: CASSLPRQGSTGELFF.

The chain couples TRBV18 to TRBJ2-3; D is perhaps TRBD1 (5 bases). Per the germline V gene, CDR1 is KGHSH and CDR2 is LQKENI. Trimming took 0 bases from V and 3 from J, leaving 13 bases between them. The CDR3 length is 16 residues. The CDR3 DNA is TGTGCCAGCTCACCACCAGGGGTTCGGTTGACAGATACGCAGTATTTT. Its translation is CASSPPGVRLTDTQYF.

The CDR3 reads CASSEKVATHNHNSPLHF. The DNA of the CDR3 is TGTGCCAGCAGTGAGAAAGTAGCTACACATAATCATAATTCACCCCTCCACTTT. The V gene is TRBV21-1, the J gene TRBJ1-6. TRBV21-1 is marked as a pseudogene. The CDR3 length is 18 residues.

This clone was recorded once. The V and J genes are TRBV5-6 and TRBJ2-7, with D unclear. V gave up 3 bases and J gave up 3 bases, with 4 bases separating them. The germline CDR1 and CDR2 sequences are SGHDT and YYEEEE. The CDR3 spans 11 residues. The CDR3 reads CASSWGYEQYF. As DNA, the CDR3 is TGTGCCAGCAGCTGGGGCTACGAGCAGTACTTC.

J is TRBJ2-5 and V is TRBV30; 10 nucleotides align to TRBD1. The CDR3 loop spans 13 amino acids. V lost 5 bases, J lost 5 bases, and 5 bases stayed unmatched. The germline CDR1 and CDR2 sequences are GTSNPN and SVGIG (reference sequence). CDR3 coding DNA: TGTGCCTGGGACAGGGGGCGCCGGGAGACCCAGTACTTC. This sequence encodes CAWDRGRRETQYF.